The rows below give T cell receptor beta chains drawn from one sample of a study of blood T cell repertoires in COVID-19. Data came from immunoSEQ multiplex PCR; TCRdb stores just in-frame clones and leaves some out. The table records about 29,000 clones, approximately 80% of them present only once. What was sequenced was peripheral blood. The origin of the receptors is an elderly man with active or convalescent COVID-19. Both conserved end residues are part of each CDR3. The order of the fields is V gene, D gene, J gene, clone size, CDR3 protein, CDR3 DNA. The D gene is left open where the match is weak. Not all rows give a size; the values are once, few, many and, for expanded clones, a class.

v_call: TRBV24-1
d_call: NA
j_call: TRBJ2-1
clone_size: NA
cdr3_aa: CATSQALSYNEQFF
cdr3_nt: TGTGCCACCAGTCAGGCTCTTTCCTACAATGAGCAGTTCTTC

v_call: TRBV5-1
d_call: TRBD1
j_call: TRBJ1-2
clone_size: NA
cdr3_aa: CASSLAGGYGYTF
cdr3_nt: TGCGCCAGCAGCTTGGCAGGGGGATATGGCTACACCTTC

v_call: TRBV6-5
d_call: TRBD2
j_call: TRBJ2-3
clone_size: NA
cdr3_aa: CASTTSGGTDTQYF
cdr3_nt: TGTGCCAGCACGACTAGCGGGGGCACAGATACGCAGTATTTT

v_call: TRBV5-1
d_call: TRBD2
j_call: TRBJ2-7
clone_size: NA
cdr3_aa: CASRAGGSGAYEQYF
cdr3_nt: TGCGCCAGCAGGGCGGGCGGGAGCGGAGCCTACGAGCAGTACTTC

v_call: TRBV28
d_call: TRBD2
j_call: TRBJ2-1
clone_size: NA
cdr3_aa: CASRGGRVNEQFF
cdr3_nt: TGTGCCAGCCGGGGCGGGAGGGTGAATGAGCAGTTCTTC

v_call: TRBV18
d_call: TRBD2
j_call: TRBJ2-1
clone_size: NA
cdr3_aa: CASSPPTLAGAAYNEQFF
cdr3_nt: TGTGCCAGCTCACCACCAACGCTAGCGGGAGCGGCCTACAATGAGCAGTTCTTC

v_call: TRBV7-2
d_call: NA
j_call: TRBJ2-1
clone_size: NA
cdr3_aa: CASGRWDEQFF
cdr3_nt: TGTGCCAGCGGGAGGTGGGATGAGCAGTTCTTC

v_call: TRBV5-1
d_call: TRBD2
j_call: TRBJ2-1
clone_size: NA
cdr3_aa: CASSLTGTSGSNEQFF
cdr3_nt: TGCGCCAGCAGCTTGACCGGGACTAGCGGGAGTAATGAGCAGTTCTTC

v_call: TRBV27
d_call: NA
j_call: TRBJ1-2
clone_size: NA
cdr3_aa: CASSLEGHYGYTF
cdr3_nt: TGTGCCAGCAGTTTAGAGGGCCACTATGGCTACACCTTC

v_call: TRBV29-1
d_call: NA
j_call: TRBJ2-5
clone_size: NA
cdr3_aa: CSGIRTAQETQYF
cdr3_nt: TGCAGCGGAATCCGGACAGCACAAGAGACCCAGTACTTC

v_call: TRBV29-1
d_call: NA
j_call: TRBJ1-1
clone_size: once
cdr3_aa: CSVVLATGGSKAFF
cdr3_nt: TGCAGCGTTGTCCTGGCGACAGGCGGTTCCAAAGCTTTCTTT

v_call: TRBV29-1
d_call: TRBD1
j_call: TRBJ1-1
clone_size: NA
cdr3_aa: CSVDPGTGGTEAFF
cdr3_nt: TGCAGCGTAGATCCCGGGACAGGGGGCACTGAAGCTTTCTTT

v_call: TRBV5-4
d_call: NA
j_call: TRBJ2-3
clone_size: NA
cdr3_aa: CASSLDSSTQYF
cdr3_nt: TGTGCCAGCAGCTTGGATTCTAGCACGCAGTATTTT

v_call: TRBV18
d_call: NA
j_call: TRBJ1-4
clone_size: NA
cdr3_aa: CASSPGASNEKLFF
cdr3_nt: TGTGCCAGCTCACCGGGGGCCTCAAATGAAAAACTGTTTTTT

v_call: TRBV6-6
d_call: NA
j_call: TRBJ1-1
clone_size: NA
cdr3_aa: CASRRTENTEAFF
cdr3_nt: TGTGCCAGCAGACGTACAGAGAACACTGAAGCTTTCTTT

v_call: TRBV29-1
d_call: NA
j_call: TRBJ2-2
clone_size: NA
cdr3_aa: CSVFLTGPMNTGELFF
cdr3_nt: TGCAGCGTTTTTTTGACAGGCCCCATGAACACCGGGGAGCTGTTTTTT

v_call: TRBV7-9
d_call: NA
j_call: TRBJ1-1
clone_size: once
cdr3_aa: CASSLVAMNTEAFF
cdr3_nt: TGTGCCAGCAGCTTAGTTGCGATGAACACTGAAGCTTTCTTT

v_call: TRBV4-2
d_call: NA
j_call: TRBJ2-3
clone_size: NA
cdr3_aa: CASSQSPSGTDTQYF
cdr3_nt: TGTGCCAGCAGCCAAAGTCCATCCGGTACAGATACGCAGTATTTT

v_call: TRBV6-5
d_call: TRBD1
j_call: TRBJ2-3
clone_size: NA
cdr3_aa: CAIRRGQGSTDTQYF
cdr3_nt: TGTGCCATCCGGAGAGGACAGGGCAGCACAGATACGCAGTATTTT

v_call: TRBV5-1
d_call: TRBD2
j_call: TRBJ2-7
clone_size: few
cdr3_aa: CASSTGTSGIYEQYF
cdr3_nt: TGCGCCAGCAGCACGGGGACTAGCGGGATTTACGAGCAGTACTTC

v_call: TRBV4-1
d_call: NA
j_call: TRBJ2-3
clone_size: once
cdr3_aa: CASSQEFGGNTDTQYF
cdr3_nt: TGCGCCAGCAGCCAAGAGTTTGGGGGGAACACAGATACGCAGTATTTT

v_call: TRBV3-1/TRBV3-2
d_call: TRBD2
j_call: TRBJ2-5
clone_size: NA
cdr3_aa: CASRAGLAGQETQYF
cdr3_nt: TGTGCCAGCCGGGCCGGACTAGCGGGACAAGAGACCCAGTACTTC

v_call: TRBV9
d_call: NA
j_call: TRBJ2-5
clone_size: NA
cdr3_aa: CASSVGSGLQETQYF
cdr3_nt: TGTGCCAGCAGCGTAGGGTCAGGCCTTCAAGAGACCCAGTACTTC

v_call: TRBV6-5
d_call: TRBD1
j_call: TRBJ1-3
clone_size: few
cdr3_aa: CASRKGQGGNTIYF
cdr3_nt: TGTGCCAGCAGAAAGGGACAGGGTGGAAACACCATATATTTT

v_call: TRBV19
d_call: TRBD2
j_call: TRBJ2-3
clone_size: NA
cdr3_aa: CASSPTSGNTDTQYF
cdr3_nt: TGTGCCAGTAGTCCCACTAGCGGGAACACAGATACGCAGTATTTT

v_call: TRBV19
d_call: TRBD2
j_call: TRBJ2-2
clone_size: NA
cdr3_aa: CASSISGSGNTGELFF
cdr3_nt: TGTGCCAGTAGTATAAGCGGGAGCGGGAACACCGGGGAGCTGTTTTTT

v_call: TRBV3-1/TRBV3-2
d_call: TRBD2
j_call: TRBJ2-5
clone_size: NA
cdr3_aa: CASSPFTSGQETQYF
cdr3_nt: TGTGCCAGCAGCCCATTCACTAGCGGCCAAGAGACCCAGTACTTC

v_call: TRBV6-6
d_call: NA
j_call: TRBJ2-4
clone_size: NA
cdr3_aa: CASSSGLPGGNIQYF
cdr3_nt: TGTGCCAGCAGTTCGGGACTCCCGGGTGGAAACATTCAGTACTTC

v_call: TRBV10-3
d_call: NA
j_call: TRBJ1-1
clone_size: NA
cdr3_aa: CATSGGGPGTEAFF
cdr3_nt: TGTGCCACCTCAGGCGGGGGGCCGGGGACTGAAGCTTTCTTT

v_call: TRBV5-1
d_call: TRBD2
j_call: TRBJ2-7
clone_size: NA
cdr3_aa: CASSLERGALSYEQYF
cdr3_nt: TGCGCCAGCAGCTTGGAGCGGGGGGCTTTATCGTACGAGCAGTACTTC

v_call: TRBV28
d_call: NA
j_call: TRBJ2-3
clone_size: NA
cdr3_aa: CASSSLTGDNTDTQYF
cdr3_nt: TGTGCCAGCAGTTCCCTTACCGGGGATAACACAGATACGCAGTATTTT

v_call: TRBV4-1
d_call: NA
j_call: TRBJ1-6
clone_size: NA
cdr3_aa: CASSQLDTGPFSPLHF
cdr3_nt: TGCGCCAGCAGCCAACTCGATACAGGGCCCTTTTCACCCCTCCACTTT

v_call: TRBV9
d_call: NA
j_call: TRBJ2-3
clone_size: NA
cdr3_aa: CASSVAGADTQYF
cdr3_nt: TGTGCCAGCAGCGTAGCTGGAGCAGATACGCAGTATTTT

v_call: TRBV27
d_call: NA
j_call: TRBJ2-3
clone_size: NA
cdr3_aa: CASSDGMRTDWAYERNTDTQYF
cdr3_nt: TGTGCCAGCAGTGACGGGATGCGGACGGATTGGGCTTATGAACGCAACACAGATACGCAGTATTTT

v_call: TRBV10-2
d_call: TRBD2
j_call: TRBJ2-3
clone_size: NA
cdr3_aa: CASSLGLVGTDTQYF
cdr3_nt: TGCGCCAGCAGCCTAGGACTAGTTGGCACAGATACGCAGTATTTT

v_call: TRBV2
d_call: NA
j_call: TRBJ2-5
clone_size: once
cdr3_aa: CASSEGPETQYF
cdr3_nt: TGTGCCAGCAGTGAGGGGCCGGAGACCCAGTACTTC

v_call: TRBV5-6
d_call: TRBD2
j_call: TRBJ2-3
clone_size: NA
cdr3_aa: CASSTSGRAGDTQYF
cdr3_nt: TGTGCCAGCTCGACTAGCGGGAGGGCCGGAGATACGCAGTATTTT

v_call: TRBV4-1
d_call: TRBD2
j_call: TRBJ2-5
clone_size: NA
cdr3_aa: CASSQTPPGLAEETQYF
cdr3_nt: TGCGCCAGCAGCCAAACCCCCCCGGGACTAGCGGAAGAGACCCAGTACTTC

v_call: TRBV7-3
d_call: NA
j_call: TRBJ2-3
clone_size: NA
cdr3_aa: CASSSGLDPQYF
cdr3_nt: TGTGCCAGCAGCTCAGGACTGGACCCCCAGTATTTT

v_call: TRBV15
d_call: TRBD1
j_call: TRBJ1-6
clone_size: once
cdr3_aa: CATSSGTESSPLHF
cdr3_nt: TGTGCCACCAGCAGTGGGACAGAAAGTTCACCCCTCCACTTT

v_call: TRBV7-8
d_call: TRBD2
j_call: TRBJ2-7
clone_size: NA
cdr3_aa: CASSLGGLAGAPNYEQYF
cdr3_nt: TGTGCCAGCAGCTTAGGAGGACTAGCGGGAGCGCCGAACTACGAGCAGTACTTC

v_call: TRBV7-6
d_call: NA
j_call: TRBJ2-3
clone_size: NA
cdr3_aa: CASSLALSEAQYF
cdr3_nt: TGTGCCAGCAGCTTAGCCCTATCTGAAGCGCAGTATTTT

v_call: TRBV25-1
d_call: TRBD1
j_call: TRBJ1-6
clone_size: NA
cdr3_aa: CASSTLGQGRNSPLHF
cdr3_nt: TGTGCCAGCAGTACCCTCGGACAGGGACGGAATTCACCCCTCCACTTT